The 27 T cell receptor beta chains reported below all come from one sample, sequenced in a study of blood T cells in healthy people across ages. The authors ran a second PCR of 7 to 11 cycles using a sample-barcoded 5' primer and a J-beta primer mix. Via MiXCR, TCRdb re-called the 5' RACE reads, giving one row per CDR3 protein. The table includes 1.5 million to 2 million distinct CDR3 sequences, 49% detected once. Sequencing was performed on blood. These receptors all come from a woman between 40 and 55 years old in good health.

CDR3 in DNA: TGTGCCAGCACCCCGGGAGGGCATCTATACGAGCAGTACTTC. Translating gives CASTPGGHLYEQYF. The chain carries TRBV11-2 and TRBJ2-5; TRBD2 matches 8 bases. The J call may be mistaken, given a closer DNA end match to TRBJ2-7. Germline CDR1 reads SGHAT; CDR2 reads FQNNGV. CDR3 length equals 14 residues.

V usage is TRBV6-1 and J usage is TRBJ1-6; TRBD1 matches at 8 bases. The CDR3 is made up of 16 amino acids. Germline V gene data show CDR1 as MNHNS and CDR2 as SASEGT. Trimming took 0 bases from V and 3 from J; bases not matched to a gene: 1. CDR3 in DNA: TGTGCCAGCAGTGAAGCTGGGACAGGCTATAATTCACCCCTCCACTTT. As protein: CASSEAGTGYNSPLHF.

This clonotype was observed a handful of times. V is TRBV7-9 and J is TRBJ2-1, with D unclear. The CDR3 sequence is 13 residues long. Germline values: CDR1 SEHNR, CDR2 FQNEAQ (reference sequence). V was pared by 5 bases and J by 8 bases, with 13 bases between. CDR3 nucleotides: TGTGCCAGCAGCCCCCGCTTTGATTATGAGCAGTTCTTC. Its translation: CASSPRFDYEQFF.

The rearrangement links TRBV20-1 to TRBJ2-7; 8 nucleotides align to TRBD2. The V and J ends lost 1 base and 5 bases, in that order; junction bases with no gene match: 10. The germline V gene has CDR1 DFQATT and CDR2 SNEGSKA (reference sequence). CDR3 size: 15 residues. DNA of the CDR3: TGCAGTGCTAGAGTCGGAACTAGCGGCGGCCACGAGCAGTACTTC. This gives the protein CSARVGTSGGHEQYF.

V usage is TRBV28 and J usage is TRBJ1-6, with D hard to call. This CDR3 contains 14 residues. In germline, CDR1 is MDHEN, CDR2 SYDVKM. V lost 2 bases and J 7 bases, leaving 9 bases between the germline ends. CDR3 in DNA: TGTGCCAGCAGTTTACCGACAAAGAATTCACCCCTCCACTTT. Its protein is CASSLPTKNSPLHF.

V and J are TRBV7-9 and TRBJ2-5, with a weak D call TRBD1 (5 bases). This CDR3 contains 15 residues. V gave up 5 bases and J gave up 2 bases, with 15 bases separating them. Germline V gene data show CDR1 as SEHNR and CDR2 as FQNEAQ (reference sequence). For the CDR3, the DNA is TGTGCCAGCAGCCCTCCAGGGTTCGGGCAAGAGACCCAGTACTTC. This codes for CASSPPGFGQETQYF.

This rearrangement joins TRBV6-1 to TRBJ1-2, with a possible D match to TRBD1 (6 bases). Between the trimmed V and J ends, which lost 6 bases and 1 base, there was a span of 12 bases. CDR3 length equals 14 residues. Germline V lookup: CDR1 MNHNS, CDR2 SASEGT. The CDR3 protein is CASRVTQGNYGYTF. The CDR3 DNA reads TGTGCCAGCAGAGTTACACAGGGTAACTATGGCTACACCTTC.

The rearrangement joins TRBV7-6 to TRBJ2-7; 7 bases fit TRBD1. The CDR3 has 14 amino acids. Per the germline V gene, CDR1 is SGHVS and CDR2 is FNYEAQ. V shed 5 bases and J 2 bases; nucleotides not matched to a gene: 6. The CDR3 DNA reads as TGTGCCAGCAGCACTGGGACAGAGGCCTACGAGCAGTACTTC. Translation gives CASSTGTEAYEQYF.

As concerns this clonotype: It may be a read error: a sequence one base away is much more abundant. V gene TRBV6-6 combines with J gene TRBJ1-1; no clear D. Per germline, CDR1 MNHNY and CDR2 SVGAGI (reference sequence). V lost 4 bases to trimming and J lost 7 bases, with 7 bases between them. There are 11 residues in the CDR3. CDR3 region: CASSSTVEAFF. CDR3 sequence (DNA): TGTGCCAGCAGTTCTACAGTTGAAGCTTTCTTT.

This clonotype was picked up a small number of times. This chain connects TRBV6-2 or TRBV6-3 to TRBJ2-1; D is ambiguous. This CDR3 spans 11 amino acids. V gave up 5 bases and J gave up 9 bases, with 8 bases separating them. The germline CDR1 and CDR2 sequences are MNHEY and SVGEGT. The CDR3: CASSTAFEQFF. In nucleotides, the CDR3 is TGTGCCAGCAGTACGGCCTTTGAGCAGTTCTTC.

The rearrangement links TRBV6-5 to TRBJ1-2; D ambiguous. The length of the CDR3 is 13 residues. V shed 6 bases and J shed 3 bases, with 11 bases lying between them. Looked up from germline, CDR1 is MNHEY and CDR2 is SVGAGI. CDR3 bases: TGTGCCAGCAGAGGAAGGGTGGACTATGGCTACACCTTC. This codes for CASRGRVDYGYTF.

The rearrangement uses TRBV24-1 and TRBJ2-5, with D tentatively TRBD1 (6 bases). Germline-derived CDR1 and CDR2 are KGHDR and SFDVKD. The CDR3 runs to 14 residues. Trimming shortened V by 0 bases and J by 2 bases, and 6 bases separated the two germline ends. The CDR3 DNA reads TGTGCCACCAGTGATTTGGACAGGCAAGAGACCCAGTACTTC. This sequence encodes CATSDLDRQETQYF.

CDR3 sequence: CASRPDRGPEPQHF. The CDR3 nucleotides are TGTGCCAGCAGGCCCGACAGGGGGCCTGAGCCCCAGCATTTT. The chain recombines TRBV6-2 or TRBV6-3 with TRBJ1-5; 10 bases match TRBD1. Trimming cost V 6 bases and J 8 bases; bases outside gene matches: 7. This CDR3 comprises 14 residues. CDR1 and CDR2 (germline): MNHEY, SVGEGT.

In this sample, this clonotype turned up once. The CDR3 DNA reads as TGCAGCGTTGCCGCAGGGGCCTCTAACTATGGCTACACCTTC. This translates into CSVAAGASNYGYTF. The chain joins TRBV29-1 to TRBJ1-2; the D gene is possibly TRBD1 (6 bases). CDR1 is SQVTM, CDR2 ANQGSEA, per germline. The germline V and J ends were trimmed by 4 bases and 0 bases, with 12 bases remaining between them. CDR3 length: 14 residues. Using reference TRBV29-1 and TRBJ1-2 for the parts outside the CDR3, the full variable domain is SAVISQKPSRDICQRGTSLTIQCQVDSQVTMMFWYRQQPGQSLTLIATANQGSEATYESGFVIDKFPISRPNLTFSTLTVSNMSPEDSSIYLCSVAAGASNYGYTFGSGTRLTVV.

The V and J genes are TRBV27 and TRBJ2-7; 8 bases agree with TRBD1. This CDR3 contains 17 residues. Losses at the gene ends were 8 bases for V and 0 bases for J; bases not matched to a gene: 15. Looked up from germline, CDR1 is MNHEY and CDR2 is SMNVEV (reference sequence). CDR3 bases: TGTGCCAGCTCTAGTCACCTTGCCGGGACAGGCTCCTACGAGCAGTACTTC. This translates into CASSSHLAGTGSYEQYF.

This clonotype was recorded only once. The CDR3 DNA follows: TGTGCCAGCAGACCCGGTGGGGCCGGATCACCCCTCCACTTT. Protein sequence: CASRPGGAGSPLHF. The V call is TRBV7-8, the J call TRBJ1-6; a weak D match, TRBD1 (5 bases). This CDR3 is 14 amino acids long. Germline CDR1 reads SGHVS; CDR2 reads FQNEAQ. The V and J ends lost 6 bases and 10 bases respectively, with 16 bases between them.

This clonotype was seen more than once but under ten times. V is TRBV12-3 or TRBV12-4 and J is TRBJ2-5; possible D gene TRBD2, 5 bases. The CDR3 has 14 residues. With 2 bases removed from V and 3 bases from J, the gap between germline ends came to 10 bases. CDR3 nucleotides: TGTGCCAGCAGTTTATATGACGGGGAAGAGACCCAGTACTTC. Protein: CASSLYDGEETQYF.

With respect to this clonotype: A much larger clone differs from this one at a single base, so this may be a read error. CDR3 loop: CIVEPIGVQQETQYF. The CDR3 DNA reads as TGCATCGTCGAGCCCATTGGGGTTCAGCAAGAGACCCAGTACTTC. The chain combines TRBV29-1 with TRBJ2-5; D not certain. Germline assignment: CDR1 SQVTM and CDR2 ANQGSEA. The CDR3 covers 15 residues.

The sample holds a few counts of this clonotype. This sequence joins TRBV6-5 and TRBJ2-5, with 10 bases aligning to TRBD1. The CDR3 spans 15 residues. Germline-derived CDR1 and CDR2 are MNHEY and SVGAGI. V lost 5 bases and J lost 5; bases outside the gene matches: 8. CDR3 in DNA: TGTGCCAGCAGTAAGAGACAGGGGGCGGGGGAGACCCAGTACTTC. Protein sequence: CASSKRQGAGETQYF.

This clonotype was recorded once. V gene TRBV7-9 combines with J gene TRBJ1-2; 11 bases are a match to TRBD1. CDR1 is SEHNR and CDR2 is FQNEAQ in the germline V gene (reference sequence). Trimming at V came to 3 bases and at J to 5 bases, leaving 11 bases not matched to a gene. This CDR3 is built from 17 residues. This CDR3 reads CASSFRTAGTGGYGYTF. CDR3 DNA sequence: TGTGCCAGCAGCTTCCGGACGGCGGGGACAGGGGGTTATGGCTACACCTTC.

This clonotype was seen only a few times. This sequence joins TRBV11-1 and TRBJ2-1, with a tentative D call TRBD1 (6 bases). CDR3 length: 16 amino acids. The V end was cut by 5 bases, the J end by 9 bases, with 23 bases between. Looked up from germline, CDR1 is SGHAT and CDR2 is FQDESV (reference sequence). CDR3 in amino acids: CASSATGLGLYGEQFF. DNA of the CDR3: TGTGCCAGCAGCGCTACAGGGTTAGGACTCTACGGTGAGCAGTTCTTC.

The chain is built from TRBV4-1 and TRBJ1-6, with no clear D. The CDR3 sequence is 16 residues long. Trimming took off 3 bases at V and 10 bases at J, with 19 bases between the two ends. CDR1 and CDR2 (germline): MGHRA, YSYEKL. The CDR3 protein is CASSQDPSGLASPLHF. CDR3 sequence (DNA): TGCGCCAGCAGCCAGGACCCTAGCGGATTGGCGTCACCCCTCCACTTT.

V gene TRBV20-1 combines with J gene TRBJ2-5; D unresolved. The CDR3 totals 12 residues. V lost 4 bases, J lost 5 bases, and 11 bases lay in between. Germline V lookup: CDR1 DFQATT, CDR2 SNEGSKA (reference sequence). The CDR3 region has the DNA TGCAGTGCTACCCTGTCGGCCGAGACCCAGTACTTC. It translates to CSATLSAETQYF.

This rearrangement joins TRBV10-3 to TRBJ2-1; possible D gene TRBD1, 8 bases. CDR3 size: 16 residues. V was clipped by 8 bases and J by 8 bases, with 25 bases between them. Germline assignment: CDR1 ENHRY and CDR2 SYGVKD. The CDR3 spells CAISQGGGTGGHEQFF. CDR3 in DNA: TGTGCCATCTCCCAAGGGGGAGGGACAGGAGGCCATGAGCAGTTCTTC.

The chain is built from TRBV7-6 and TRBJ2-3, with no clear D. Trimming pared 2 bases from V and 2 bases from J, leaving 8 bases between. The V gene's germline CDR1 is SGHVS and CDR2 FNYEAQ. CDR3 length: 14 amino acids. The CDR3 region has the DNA TGTGCCAGCAGCTTACAACGGTTCACAGATACGCAGTATTTT. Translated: CASSLQRFTDTQYF.

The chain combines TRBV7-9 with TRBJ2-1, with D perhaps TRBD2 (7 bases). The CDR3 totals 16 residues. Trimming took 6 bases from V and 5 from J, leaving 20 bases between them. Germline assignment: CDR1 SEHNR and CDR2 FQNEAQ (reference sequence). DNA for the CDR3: TGTGCCAGCAGATCATTCCTGGGGGGGCGGGACAATGAGCAGTTCTTC. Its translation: CASRSFLGGRDNEQFF.

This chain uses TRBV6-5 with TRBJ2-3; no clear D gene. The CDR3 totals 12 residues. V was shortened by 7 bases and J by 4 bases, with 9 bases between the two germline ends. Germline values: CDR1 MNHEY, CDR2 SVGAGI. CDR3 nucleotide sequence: TGTGCCAGCACCCTCCCGTCAGATACGCAGTATTTT. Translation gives CASTLPSDTQYF.